This T cell receptor beta chain derives from a study of T cells in tuberculosis. Study results and limitations: Active tuberculosis alpha repertoires lay closer to GMM-specific TCRs than controls'.

As for this clone: Its specificity is unknown.

Stated time point: new active TB diagnosis, blood taken before or within 7 days of starting treatment. The germline CDR1 and CDR2 sequences are MNHNS and SASEGT. Trimming removed 4 bases from V and 3 bases from J, with 10 bases in between. The CDR3 has 14 amino acids. Clones were read by immunoSEQ multiplex PCR, and TCRdb kept only the in-frame ones, dropping some. The sample holds tens of thousands of clones; about 90% are singletons and the top ten take roughly 6.4%. The sequences come from PBMCs, collected at tuberculosis diagnosis. The receptor's source is an adult with tuberculosis. Some clones in this sample may be carry-over from other donors' samples. V usage is TRBV6-1 and J usage is TRBJ2-1; the D gene is possibly TRBD1 (5 bases). The CDR3 DNA follows: TGTGCCAGCAGTGTTGAGACAGTCTACAATGAGCAGTTCTTC. It yields the protein CASSVETVYNEQFF.